A selection of T cell receptor beta chains follows, all from one sample in a study of blood T cells in healthy people across ages. From the 5' RACE reads, TCRdb called clonotypes with MiXCR, one entry per CDR3 protein. The sample comprises 850,000 to 1,000,000 distinct CDR3 sequences, around 54% of which are singletons, and about 20% rests with the top ten. The sequenced sample consisted of blood. These receptors came from a woman aged 60-75 years in good health. CDR3s include the opening cysteine and the closing phenylalanine or tryptophan. The D gene is left open where the match is weak. Not all rows give a size; the values are once, few, many and, for expanded clones, a class.

J | size | V | D | DNA | CDR3
TRBJ1-2 | NA | TRBV6-1 | TRBD1 | TGTGCCAGCAGTTCATCCGGGACAGACGGCTACACCTTC | CASSSSGTDGYTF
TRBJ1-5 | NA | TRBV6-6 | NA | TGTGCCAGCAGTTACGACGGGTATGGTCAGCCCCAGCATTTT | CASSYDGYGQPQHF
TRBJ1-4 | NA | TRBV12-3/TRBV12-4 | NA | TGTGCCAGCAGCCAGGGGCTCTCCGCTAATGAAAAACTGTTTTTT | CASSQGLSANEKLFF
TRBJ1-2 | NA | TRBV24-1 | NA | TGTGCCACCAGTGAGGCGGATGTTTGGTATGGCTACACCTTC | CATSEADVWYGYTF
TRBJ2-1 | few | TRBV27 | NA | TGTGCCAGCAGTCTGGGGTGGCGAAATGAGCAGTTCTTC | CASSLGWRNEQFF
TRBJ2-3 | NA | TRBV9 | TRBD2 | TGTGCCAGCAGCGTAGCTTCTAGCGGGAGGACCACAGATACGCAGTATTTT | CASSVASSGRTTDTQYF
TRBJ2-3 | NA | TRBV7-2 | TRBD2 | TGTGCCAGCAGCCTCGGGACTAGGCCCTCAGATACGCAGTATTTT | CASSLGTRPSDTQYF
TRBJ2-1 | NA | TRBV20-1 | TRBD1 | TGCAGTGCTCTTTACAGGGGTAATGAGCAGTTCTTC | CSALYRGNEQFF
TRBJ2-7 | few | TRBV6-2/TRBV6-3 | NA | TGTGCCATTGGACACGCCGGAGAGCAGTACTTC | CAIGHAGEQYF
TRBJ2-6 | few | TRBV29-1 | NA | TGCAGCGTCGTCCCGGGCTCTGGGGCCAACGTCCTGACTTTC | CSVVPGSGANVLTF
TRBJ2-3 | many | TRBV5-1 | TRBD1 | TGCGCCAGCAGCCCCGGGACAGGCACAGATACGCAGTATTTT | CASSPGTGTDTQYF
TRBJ1-1 | NA | TRBV28 | NA | TGTGCCAGCAGTTCCCGGGAACCTCACGCTATGAACACTGAAGCTTTCTTT | CASSSREPHAMNTEAFF
TRBJ2-3 | NA | TRBV4-1 | NA | TGCGCCAGCAGCTTTCGCCCCGGGGCGGGAATGTCAGATACGCAGTATTTT | CASSFRPGAGMSDTQYF
TRBJ2-1 | few | TRBV5-1 | NA | TGCGCCAGCAGCTTGGAAGGACACCTAAGCTCCTACAATGAGCAGTTCTTC | CASSLEGHLSSYNEQFF
TRBJ2-7 | many | TRBV20-1 | NA | TGCAGTGCTAGAGATCTGAGCGGGTTATCCTACGAGCAGTACTTC | CSARDLSGLSYEQYF
TRBJ2-7 | NA | TRBV21-1 | NA | TGTGCCAGCAGCAAATTGGAGACGGGAGTCGAGTACGAGCAGTACTTC | CASSKLETGVEYEQYF
TRBJ2-1 | NA | TRBV9 | TRBD2 | TGTGCCAGCAGCACCACTAGCGACCCCTACAATGAGCAGTTCTTC | CASSTTSDPYNEQFF
TRBJ1-4 | NA | TRBV4-1 | NA | TGCGCCGGCAGCCAAGATCGGGGGGTTCTAAATGAAAAACTGTTTTTT | CAGSQDRGVLNEKLFF
TRBJ2-7 | NA | TRBV6-5 | NA | TGTGCCAGCAGTGCCACCTCTTACTACGAGCAGTACTTC | CASSATSYYEQYF
TRBJ2-3 | NA | TRBV28 | TRBD2 | TGTGCCAGCAGTTTACCGGCTAGCGGGAGGTCCGAAGCTAGCACAGATACGCAGTATTTT | CASSLPASGRSEASTDTQYF
TRBJ1-2 | NA | TRBV2 | TRBD1 | TGTGCCAGCAAGCAGGGGGAATATGGCTACACCTTC | CASKQGEYGYTF
TRBJ2-7 | few | TRBV7-9 | NA | TGTGCCAGCAGCCTGGGGGGTTTCCACGAGCAGTACTTC | CASSLGGFHEQYF
TRBJ2-1 | NA | TRBV29-1 | TRBD1 | TGCAGCGTTGTGGGACAGACCGGAATTCAGTTCTTC | CSVVGQTGIQFF
TRBJ2-4 | NA | TRBV4-1 | NA | TGCGCCAGCAGCCCTATCGGGAAAAACAAAAACATTCAGTACTTC | CASSPIGKNKNIQYF
TRBJ2-1 | few | TRBV20-1 | TRBD1 | TGCAGTGCTAGAGGGACAGGGGGATCCTACAATGAGCAGTTCTTC | CSARGTGGSYNEQFF
TRBJ2-1 | NA | TRBV24-1 | NA | TGTGCCACCAGTGATCCAACTAGATTTGGGGAGCAGTTCTTC | CATSDPTRFGEQFF
TRBJ2-7 | few | TRBV4-1 | TRBD2 | TGCGCCAGCAGCCAACATCTTGGGACTAGCGGGGCATACGAGCAGTACTTC | CASSQHLGTSGAYEQYF
TRBJ2-3 | NA | TRBV2 | NA | TGTGCCACCCGTTTCGGGGACACAGATACGCAGTATTTT | CATRFGDTDTQYF
TRBJ2-3 | NA | TRBV6-1 | TRBD1 | TGTGCCAGCAGCCTATCACACAACAGGGGTGGCACAGATACGCAGTATTTT | CASSLSHNRGGTDTQYF
TRBJ2-7 | NA | TRBV28 | NA | TGTGCCAGCAGATCTAGTCGAAATCCCTACGAGCAGTACTTC | CASRSSRNPYEQYF
TRBJ2-3 | NA | TRBV7-9 | NA | TGTGCCAGCAGCCTCCGGGACCTGGGGGCAGATACGCAGTATTTT | CASSLRDLGADTQYF
TRBJ2-5 | NA | TRBV6-1 | NA | TGTGCCAGCAGTGAGATAGTTGGCGCTCAAGAGACCCAGTACTTC | CASSEIVGAQETQYF
TRBJ1-1 | NA | TRBV7-9 | NA | TGTGCCAGCAGCTTTTACAGTCATTCTAGAGAAACTGAAGCTTTCTTT | CASSFYSHSRETEAFF
TRBJ1-5 | NA | TRBV27 | TRBD1 | TGTGCCAGCAGTTTAAGGACAGGGGGAGGCAATCAGCCCCAGCATTTT | CASSLRTGGGNQPQHF
TRBJ2-7 | NA | TRBV6-2/TRBV6-3 | NA | TGTGCCAGCAGTAATACCTGGGAGCAGTACTTC | CASSNTWEQYF
TRBJ2-7 | NA | TRBV5-1 | NA | TGCGCCAGCAGTGTGCCACGGGGGGCGGATGAGCAGTACTTC | CASSVPRGADEQYF